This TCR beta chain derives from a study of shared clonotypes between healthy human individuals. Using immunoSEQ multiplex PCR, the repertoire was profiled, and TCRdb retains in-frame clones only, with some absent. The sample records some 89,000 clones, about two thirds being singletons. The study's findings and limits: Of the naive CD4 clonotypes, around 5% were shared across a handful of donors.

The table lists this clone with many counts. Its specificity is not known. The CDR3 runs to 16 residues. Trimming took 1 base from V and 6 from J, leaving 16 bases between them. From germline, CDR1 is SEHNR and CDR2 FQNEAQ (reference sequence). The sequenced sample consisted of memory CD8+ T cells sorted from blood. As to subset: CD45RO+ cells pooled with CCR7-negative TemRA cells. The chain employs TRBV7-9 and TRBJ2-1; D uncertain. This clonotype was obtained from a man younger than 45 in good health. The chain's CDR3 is CASSLVYPGFGNEQFF. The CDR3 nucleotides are TGTGCCAGCAGCTTAGTTTACCCGGGTTTCGGCAATGAGCAGTTCTTC. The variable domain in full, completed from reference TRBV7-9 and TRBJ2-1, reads DTGVSQNPRHKITKRGQNVTFRCDPISEHNRLYWYRQTLGQGPEFLTYFQNEAQLEKSRLLSDRFSAERPKGSFSTLEIQRTEQGDSAMYLCASSLVYPGFGNEQFFGPGTRLTVL.